Listed below are T cell receptor beta chains from one sample, sequenced in a study of OX40 agonist ivuxolimab in advanced cancers. The method was immunoSEQ multiplex PCR; TCRdb's version includes in-frame clones alone and lacks a portion of them. The table has about 36,000 clones, approximately 80% seen once. The sequenced sample was CD4+ or CD8+ T cells sorted from blood, obtained in a trial of the OX40 agonist ivuxolimab. The receptors derive from an adult with an advanced solid tumor such as melanoma, head and neck, liver or kidney cancer. The CDR3 runs from the conserved cysteine through the conserved F or W. D genes are given only for firm matches. The size field is filled for only some rows; it gives once, few, many or a size class.

>TRBJ2-1|NA|TRBV28|NA
CASRRDSYEQFF
TGTGCCAGCCGGAGGGACAGCTATGAGCAGTTCTTC
>TRBJ2-7|TRBD2|TRBV27|NA
CASSPQAGGIYEQYF
TGTGCCAGCAGCCCCCAAGCGGGAGGAATTTACGAGCAGTACTTC
>TRBJ1-6|NA|TRBV28|NA
CATNGVVGYSPLHF
TGTGCCACGAACGGGGTTGTGGGTTATTCACCCCTCCACTTT
>TRBJ2-1|NA|TRBV7-9|once
CAWGDVVNEQFF
TGTGCGTGGGGGGATGTGGTCAATGAGCAGTTCTTC
>TRBJ2-1|NA|TRBV28|NA
CASSLGPVLGSEQFF
TGTGCCAGCAGCCTGGGACCTGTTTTGGGTAGTGAGCAGTTCTTC
>TRBJ2-1|TRBD1|TRBV9|NA
CASSVTGLFNEQFF
TGTGCCAGCAGCGTGACAGGGTTGTTCAATGAGCAGTTCTTC
>TRBJ1-1|TRBD1|TRBV4-1|NA
CASSHRTGATEAFF
TGCGCCAGCAGCCACCGGACAGGGGCCACTGAAGCTTTCTTT
>TRBJ2-7|NA|TRBV5-4|NA
CASSLEGLVGEQYF
TGTGCCAGCAGCTTGGAGGGACTGGTGGGCGAGCAGTACTTC
>TRBJ1-3|NA|TRBV14|NA
CASSQDRVTDSGNTIYF
TGTGCCAGCAGCCAAGATAGGGTCACAGACTCTGGAAACACCATATATTTT
>TRBJ2-5|NA|TRBV7-2|NA
CASSLESAGYQETQYF
TGTGCCAGCAGCTTAGAAAGTGCGGGGTACCAAGAGACCCAGTACTTC
>TRBJ2-1|NA|TRBV28|few
CASSERQNNEQFF
TGTGCCAGCAGTGAACGACAGAACAATGAGCAGTTCTTC
>TRBJ2-3|TRBD2|TRBV5-1|NA
CASSSPTGGGSTDTQYF
TGCGCCAGCAGCTCCCCTACGGGCGGGGGGAGCACAGATACGCAGTATTTT
>TRBJ2-2|NA|TRBV7-9|NA
CASSLVSGVKAGELFF
TGTGCCAGCAGCTTAGTGTCAGGGGTGAAGGCCGGGGAGCTGTTTTTT
>TRBJ2-7|TRBD1|TRBV10-1|NA
CASSDSTGGGDEQYF
TGCGCCAGCAGTGACTCGACAGGGGGCGGTGACGAGCAGTACTTC
>TRBJ1-2|TRBD1|TRBV2|NA
CASSERQGFTGSYGYTF
TGTGCCAGCAGTGAGCGACAGGGGTTTACTGGTAGTTATGGCTACACCTTC
>TRBJ2-7|TRBD2|TRBV4-2|NA
CASSQEEAGGGEQYF
TGTGCCAGCAGCCAAGAGGAAGCGGGAGGGGGCGAGCAGTACTTC
>TRBJ1-6|NA|TRBV28|NA
CASSFNGPLHF
TGTGCCAGCAGTTTTAATGGGCCCCTCCACTTT
>TRBJ2-2|TRBD1|TRBV5-1|NA
CASSRTGANTGELFF
TGCGCCAGCAGCCGGACAGGAGCGAACACCGGGGAGCTGTTTTTT
>TRBJ1-2|TRBD1|TRBV7-3|NA
CASSLEGTGVLYGYTF
TGTGCCAGCAGCTTAGAGGGGACAGGGGTGTTGTATGGCTACACCTTC
>TRBJ2-3|TRBD1|TRBV2|NA
CATKLRQGDPYF
TGTGCCACCAAACTCCGCCAGGGGGACCCGTATTTT
>TRBJ2-1|NA|TRBV4-2|NA
CASSHGEETTYNEQFF
TGTGCCAGCAGCCATGGCGAGGAAACCACCTACAATGAGCAGTTCTTC
>TRBJ2-7|NA|TRBV5-1|NA
CASKEGPTYEQYF
TGCGCCAGCAAAGAGGGCCCCACCTACGAGCAGTACTTC
>TRBJ2-5|NA|TRBV4-1|NA
CASSPSPGAQETQYF
TGCGCCAGCAGCCCCTCTCCAGGGGCACAAGAGACCCAGTACTTC
>TRBJ2-1|TRBD1|TRBV2|once
CATVRTGEVNEQFF
TGTGCCACGGTCCGGACAGGGGAAGTCAATGAGCAGTTCTTC
>TRBJ2-2|TRBD2|TRBV2|once
CASRDYGTSGVSGELFF
TGTGCCAGCAGGGATTACGGGACTAGCGGGGTTTCCGGGGAGCTGTTTTTT
>TRBJ2-2|NA|TRBV4-2|NA
CASSLFQGITGELFF
TGTGCCAGCAGCCTCTTCCAGGGGATCACCGGGGAGCTGTTTTTT
>TRBJ2-3|NA|TRBV28|NA
CASSLGQSDTQYF
TGTGCCAGCAGTTTAGGCCAGTCAGATACGCAGTATTTT
>TRBJ2-1|NA|TRBV29-1|NA
CSVEGSLEISYNEQFF
TGCAGCGTTGAAGGGAGCCTGGAGATTTCCTACAATGAGCAGTTCTTC